This passage covers 20 T cell receptor beta chains from one sample sequenced in a study of glioma-infiltrating T cells after dendritic cell vaccination. Libraries were prepared by immunoSEQ multiplex PCR; TCRdb keeps only in-frame clonotypes and omits some of them. The table shows 80,000 to 100,000 clones, with more than 70% occurring only once. Described time point: after dendritic cell vaccination, including at tumor progression/relapse. Specimen: blood, collected after dendritic cell vaccination. These TCRs come from a human donor with glioblastoma.

The chain uses TRBV6-1 and TRBJ2-1, with D perhaps matching TRBD2 (5 bases). V was shortened by 4 bases and J by 8 bases, with 18 bases between the two germline ends. The germline CDR1 and CDR2 sequences are MNHNS and SASEGT. This CDR3 has 15 amino acids. CDR3 amino acids: CASSASPENVDEQFF. For the CDR3, the DNA is TGTGCCAGCAGTGCTAGCCCCGAGAATGTAGATGAGCAGTTCTTC.

This sequence joins TRBV2 and TRBJ1-5; 11 bases match TRBD1. The CDR3 has 14 amino acids. After removal of 5 bases from V and 4 bases from J, the junction contained 1 base not matched to a gene. Germline loops: CDR1 SNHLY, CDR2 FYNNEI. CDR3 protein: CASSRDRGNQPQHF. The CDR3 coding sequence is TGTGCCAGCAGTCGGGACAGGGGGAATCAGCCCCAGCATTTT.

V usage is TRBV19 and J usage is TRBJ1-6, with D possibly being TRBD1 (6 bases). The germline gives CDR1 LNHDA, CDR2 SQIVND (reference sequence). The germline V and J ends were trimmed by 4 bases and 10 bases, with 23 bases remaining between them. This CDR3 is 17 amino acids long. The CDR3 DNA sequence: TGTGCCAGTAGTAGGGGCCTCGCTCAGGGGAAGGACTCACCCCTCCACTTT. It encodes CASSRGLAQGKDSPLHF. Based on the CDR3 plus reference TRBV19 and TRBJ1-6, the full variable domain is DGGITQSPKYLFRKEGQNVTLSCEQNLNHDAMYWYRQDPGQGLRLIYYSQIVNDFQKGDIAEGYSVSREKKESFPLTVTSAQKNPTAFYLCASSRGLAQGKDSPLHFGNGTRLTVT.

This clone was seen just once. This chain uses TRBV9 with TRBJ2-3; TRBD2 might be the D (7 bases). Germline CDR1 SGDLS, CDR2 YYNGEE. The V end was cut by 2 bases, the J end by 6 bases, with 19 bases between. The CDR3 consists of 16 residues. The CDR3 DNA reads as TGTGCCAGCAGCGTGGGGGCGGGGGTAGGTGAGGATACGCAGTATTTT. Amino acid sequence: CASSVGAGVGEDTQYF.

V usage is TRBV6-5 and J usage is TRBJ2-5; a possible D gene is TRBD1 (6 bases). V gave up 4 bases and J gave up 0 bases, with 9 bases separating them. The CDR3 contains 14 residues. The germline CDR1 and CDR2 sequences are MNHEY and SVGAGI. CDR3 nucleotide sequence: TGTGCCAGCAGTTCTTACAGGGACCAAGAGACCCAGTACTTC. It codes for CASSSYRDQETQYF.

The CDR3 sequence is CASSVMVLSFQPQHF. For the CDR3, the DNA is TGTGCCAGCAGCGTAATGGTACTAAGTTTCCAGCCCCAGCATTTT. This chain links TRBV7-2 with TRBJ1-5; no firm D call. CDR1 and CDR2 from the germline V gene are SGHTA and FQGNSA. V shed 5 bases and J shed 7 bases, with 18 bases lying between them. The CDR3 has 15 residues.

This clone was observed a handful of times. V is TRBV5-1 and J is TRBJ2-7, with D unresolved. The length of the CDR3 is 12 residues. The V end was cut by 0 bases, the J end by 6 bases, with 7 bases between. Germline lookup yields CDR1 SGHRS and CDR2 YFSETQ. The CDR3 DNA reads as TGCGCCAGCAGCTTGGTCGGTAGCGAGCAGTACTTC. Residues: CASSLVGSEQYF. Looking up the rest from reference TRBV5-1 and TRBJ2-7 gives the full variable domain: KAGVTQTPRYLIKTRGQQVTLSCSPISGHRSVSWYQQTPGQGLQFLFEYFSETQRNKGNFPGRFSGRQFSNSRSEMNVSTLELGDSALYLCASSLVGSEQYFGPGTRLTVT.

The V gene is TRBV4-1, the J gene TRBJ2-3, with 15 bases matching TRBD2. There are 21 residues in the CDR3. The germline gives CDR1 MGHRA, CDR2 YSYEKL. With 0 bases clipped from V and 0 bases from J, the junction kept 10 bases outside the gene matches. CDR3: CASSQDRTSGRVGGSTDTQYF. DNA for the CDR3: TGCGCCAGCAGCCAAGATCGGACTAGCGGGAGGGTAGGAGGGAGCACAGATACGCAGTATTTT.

The rearrangement uses TRBV2 and TRBJ1-2, with a possible D match to TRBD1 (5 bases). The CDR3 extends over 13 amino acids. The V end was cut by 4 bases, the J end by 2 bases, with 8 bases between. Germline V CDR1 and CDR2: SNHLY, FYNNEI. The CDR3 loop reads CASSATENYGYTF. Here the CDR3 DNA reads TGTGCCAGCAGTGCGACAGAAAACTATGGCTACACCTTC.

The chain is built from TRBV5-1 and TRBJ2-1; 7 positions match TRBD2. The V gene's germline CDR1 is SGHRS and CDR2 YFSETQ. Losses at the gene ends were 4 bases for V and 0 bases for J; bases not matched to a gene: 7. The CDR3 consists of 16 residues. The CDR3 nucleotides are TGCGCCAGCAGCCCCCTAGCGGTAAGCTCCTACAATGAGCAGTTCTTC. It is translated as CASSPLAVSSYNEQFF.

The rearrangement uses TRBV10-2 and TRBJ2-2; no clear D. The CDR3 totals 11 residues. Per the germline V gene, CDR1 is WSHSY and CDR2 is SAAADI. Trimming shortened V by 4 bases and J by 7 bases, and 4 bases separated the two germline ends. CDR3 sequence: CASSGLGELFF. The CDR3 nucleotides are TGCGCCAGCAGTGGTCTCGGGGAGCTGTTTTTT.

The table lists this clone with a count of one. The V and J genes are TRBV6-1 and TRBJ1-5, with TRBD1 as a possible D gene (5 bases). Trimming removed 3 bases from V and 3 bases from J, with 15 bases in between. Per germline, CDR1 MNHNS and CDR2 SASEGT. The CDR3 extends over 16 amino acids. The CDR3 DNA is TGTGCCAGCAGTGAGTTAAGACAGTCGTACAATCAGCCCCAGCATTTT. Its protein is CASSELRQSYNQPQHF.

This sequence joins TRBV20-1 and TRBJ2-1, with D unresolved. Trimming pared 3 bases from V and 9 bases from J, leaving 9 bases between. In germline, CDR1 is DFQATT, CDR2 SNEGSKA (reference sequence). This CDR3 is built from 11 residues. The CDR3 loop is CSASKGGEQFF. CDR3 coding DNA: TGCAGTGCTAGCAAAGGCGGTGAGCAGTTCTTC.

The rearrangement joins TRBV25-1 to TRBJ2-5, with D maybe TRBD2 (5 bases). This CDR3 contains 14 residues. Trimming stripped 3 bases from V and 5 bases from J, with 13 bases between. Germline V gene sequence: CDR1 MGHDK, CDR2 SYGVNS. The CDR3 region has the DNA TGTGCCAGCAGTGATCCGGGATTCGGGGAGACCCAGTACTTC. Translating gives CASSDPGFGETQYF.

The gene calls are TRBV18 and TRBJ2-7, with 7 bases matching TRBD1. Germline lookup yields CDR1 KGHSH and CDR2 LQKENI. This CDR3 is built from 13 residues. V shed 5 bases and J 5 bases; nucleotides not matched to a gene: 6. The DNA of the CDR3 is TGTGCCAGCTCATTAGACAGGGTTGACGAGCAGTACTTC. This sequence encodes CASSLDRVDEQYF.

The chain combines TRBV29-1 with TRBJ2-5, with 10 bases identical to TRBD1. CDR3 length: 16 residues. With 5 bases clipped from V and 5 bases from J, the junction kept 14 bases outside the gene matches. Germline V gene sequence: CDR1 SQVTM, CDR2 ANQGSEA. CDR3 coding DNA: TGCAGCGTTACCGCCTTCGACAGGGGGCGAATTGAGACCCAGTACTTC. Its protein product is CSVTAFDRGRIETQYF.

This rearrangement joins TRBV29-1 to TRBJ1-1; D may be TRBD1 (5 bases). V was pared by 4 bases and J by 5 bases, with 14 bases between. The CDR3 covers 13 residues. Germline V gives CDR1 SQVTM, CDR2 ANQGSEA. The CDR3 DNA follows: TGCAGCGTTGTGGGGGACTCTAGGACTGAAGCTTTCTTT. Encoded protein: CSVVGDSRTEAFF. The full variable domain, rest sourced from reference TRBV29-1 and TRBJ1-1, is SAVISQKPSRDICQRGTSLTIQCQVDSQVTMMFWYRQQPGQSLTLIATANQGSEATYESGFVIDKFPISRPNLTFSTLTVSNMSPEDSSIYLCSVVGDSRTEAFFGQGTRLTVV.

The V gene is TRBV5-6, the J gene TRBJ2-5; 8 bases agree with TRBD2. V lost 4 bases, J lost 5 bases, and 10 bases stayed unmatched. The CDR3 is made up of 15 amino acids. The V gene's germline CDR1 is SGHDT and CDR2 YYEEEE. CDR3 nucleotides: TGTGCCAGCAGCCTGGCTCGGGGGGGGACGGAGACCCAGTACTTC. Its translation is CASSLARGGTETQYF.

The rearrangement links TRBV10-3 to TRBJ1-5; D is unresolved. V shed 6 bases and J shed 1 base, with 10 bases lying between them. The CDR3 extends over 14 amino acids. Germline lookup yields CDR1 ENHRY and CDR2 SYGVKD. This chain's CDR3 is CAIRAGDSNQPQHF. CDR3 nucleotides: TGTGCCATCAGGGCCGGAGACAGCAATCAGCCCCAGCATTTT.

The chain carries TRBV30 and TRBJ2-2, with D perhaps TRBD2 (6 bases). Germline-derived CDR1 and CDR2 are GTSNPN and SVGIG (reference sequence). The CDR3 runs to 14 residues. Trimming removed 3 bases from V and 6 bases from J, with 14 bases in between. For the CDR3, the DNA is TGTGCCTGGAGGGTTGGACTAACCCCCGGGGAGCTGTTTTTT. Encoded protein: CAWRVGLTPGELFF.